Reported below is one TCR beta chain. Antigen specificity is unknown. A multiplex PCR was run with 60 Vbeta primers and 13 Jbeta primers. Repertoires were generated with immunoSEQ multiplex PCR, while TCRdb's copy carries only in-frame clones and drops some. The sample lists about 140,000 clones, 78% occurring once. The sample comes from a study of cytomegalovirus exposure and HLA in healthy donors. Study results and caveats: An analysis was carried out later, and it reportedly showed fewer N-insertions in an Asian-associated ancestry cluster than the approximately 680-donor mean. In terms of immune exposure information, only CMV serostatus was available.

Sequencing was done on a sample of PBMCs. The clonotype originates from a woman younger than 30 in good health and CMV-seropositive.

DNA of the CDR3: TGTGCCAGCAGCTTGGTAGCTATTTCCGATGAAAAACTGTTTTTT. Amino acids: CASSLVAISDEKLFF. The genes are TRBV5-5 and TRBJ1-4; D unclear. V lost 0 bases and J 6 bases, leaving 12 bases between the germline ends. This CDR3 region has 15 residues. Per germline, CDR1 SGHKS and CDR2 YYEKEE (reference sequence). The entire variable domain, with the rest obtained from reference TRBV5-5 and TRBJ1-4, is as follows: DAGVTQSPTHLIKTRGQQVTLRCSPISGHKSVSWYQQVLGQGPQFIFQYYEKEERGRGNFPDRFSARQFPNYSSELNVNALLLGDSALYLCASSLVAISDEKLFFGSGTQLSVL.